These T cell receptor beta chains were read from a single sample in a study of cytomegalovirus exposure and HLA in healthy donors. Sequenced by immunoSEQ multiplex PCR; TCRdb stores in-frame clones only, minus some. Of 150,000 to 200,000 clones in the sample, almost 85% are singletons; the top ten hold about 0.26%. Sequencing was performed on PBMCs. Every receptor here comes from a boy aged 5-17 years in good health and CMV-seronegative. Each CDR3 is given with its conserved first and last residue. The D gene is left open where the match is weak. Clone size, where shown, is once, few, many, or a class for clones that have expanded.

>-|TRBV30|TRBJ1-5|-
TGTGCCTGGAGTGGGCAAGGCCGGGGGCCCCAGCATTTT
CAWSGQGRGPQHF
>TRBD2|TRBV2|TRBJ2-7|-
TGTGCCAGCAGGGGAGCGGGGGGCGAGCAGTACTTC
CASRGAGGEQYF
>-|TRBV5-1|TRBJ1-2|once
TGCGCCAGCAGCCAACAAACCGCAGGGGCGCGGAACTATGGCTACACCTTC
CASSQQTAGARNYGYTF
>-|TRBV19|TRBJ1-2|-
TGTGCCAGTAGAGGGAAGGGGGATGGCTACACCTTC
CASRGKGDGYTF
>TRBD1|TRBV2|TRBJ1-2|-
TGTGCCAGCAGTGAAGGACAGGGCAGATACTATGGCTACACCTTC
CASSEGQGRYYGYTF
>TRBD2|TRBV29-1|TRBJ2-2|-
TGCAGCGTCGCCGGGGGACTAGCGGGCACCGGGGAGCTGTTTTTT
CSVAGGLAGTGELFF
>-|TRBV2|TRBJ2-7|-
TGTGCCAGCAGTTATATGACGGAGTGGCTTCTCTACGAGCAGTACTTC
CASSYMTEWLLYEQYF
>TRBD1|TRBV2|TRBJ2-1|-
TGTGCCAGCAAGGGACCGGGACAGAGGGGCAATGAGCAGTTCTTC
CASKGPGQRGNEQFF
>TRBD1|TRBV15|TRBJ1-2|few
TGTGCCACCAGCAGCCCTCCGGGACAGCCTCTCTGGGGCTACACCTTC
CATSSPPGQPLWGYTF
>-|TRBV9|TRBJ2-3|-
TGTGCCAGCAGCGTAGCCTTCCGGGATACGCAGTATTTT
CASSVAFRDTQYF
>-|TRBV5-4|TRBJ1-1|-
TGTGCCAGCAGCTACAATGATCCGGGGGAGGCTTTCTTT
CASSYNDPGEAFF
>TRBD2|TRBV7-9|TRBJ2-1|-
TGTGCCAGCAGCTCCACTAGCGTGAGTCTCAATGAGCAGTTCTTC
CASSSTSVSLNEQFF
>-|TRBV7-3|TRBJ1-1|-
TGTGCCAGCAGCTTAGTCGGTGCTCAGGGCGGCACTGAAGCTTTCTTT
CASSLVGAQGGTEAFF
>-|TRBV7-4|TRBJ1-2|-
TGTGCCAGCAGCTTAGTGGAGGGAGATGGCTACACCTTC
CASSLVEGDGYTF
>TRBD2|TRBV5-1|TRBJ2-3|-
TGCGCCAGCAGCTTTGCGGGAGTTGTTTCAGATACGCAGTATTTT
CASSFAGVVSDTQYF
>-|TRBV10-3|TRBJ1-3|-
TGTGCCATCACGGAGGGGGGGAACACCATATATTTT
CAITEGGNTIYF
>TRBD2|TRBV27|TRBJ2-7|-
TGTGCCAGCAGTTTAGCTAGCGGTCCGAGGTTCCACGAGCAGTACTTC
CASSLASGPRFHEQYF
>TRBD1|TRBV30|TRBJ1-1|-
TGTGCCTGGGGGGACAGGATGAACACTGAAGCTTTCTTT
CAWGDRMNTEAFF
>TRBD1|TRBV11-2|TRBJ1-1|-
TGTGCCAGCAGCTTACCGGGACAGGGGATTCCCTCGAACACTGAAGCTTTCTTT
CASSLPGQGIPSNTEAFF
>-|TRBV19|TRBJ2-4|-
TGTGCCAGTAACCCGGGAGAGGCCAAAAACATTCAGTACTTC
CASNPGEAKNIQYF
>-|TRBV27|TRBJ1-2|-
TGTGCCAGCAGTTTATTCAGAGGCTATGGCTACACCTTC
CASSLFRGYGYTF
>-|TRBV10-1|TRBJ2-5|-
TGCGCCAGGACAGGGGAGGGTCTAATCCAAGAGACCCAGTACTTC
CARTGEGLIQETQYF
>-|TRBV19|TRBJ2-7|-
TGTGCCAGTAGTATACAAGCGACCTACGAGCAGTACTTC
CASSIQATYEQYF
>-|TRBV30|TRBJ1-2|-
TGTGCCTGGAGTGCCAACAGGGTTAAAATGGGTGGCTACACCTTC
CAWSANRVKMGGYTF
>TRBD2|TRBV6-5|TRBJ2-2|-
TGTGCCAGCAGTGCAAGCGGGAGGAACACCGGGGAGCTGTTTTTT
CASSASGRNTGELFF